This passage covers 9 T cell receptor beta chains from one sample sequenced in a study of patients and donors after allogeneic stem cell transplantation. TCRdb called the RT-PCR reads again in MiXCR, with one record for every CDR3 protein. The sample lists tens of thousands of distinct CDR3 sequences, approximately 6.2% occurring once. Input material: blood, either unsorted or a sorted T cell fraction (not recorded which). These receptors were taken from a human donor who was either an allogeneic HSCT recipient or a stem cell or donor lymphocyte infusion donor (not recorded which). It is not recorded whose cells these are; they may come from a transplant donor.

This clonotype was recorded at least ten times. This sequence joins TRBV27 and TRBJ1-5; 8 positions agree with TRBD1. In germline, CDR1 is MNHEY, CDR2 SMNVEV (reference sequence). J was trimmed by 7 bases and V by 0 bases; bases with no gene match: 2. This CDR3 is 14 amino acids long. This CDR3 is CASSLSQGAQPQHF. The CDR3 DNA reads TGTGCCAGCAGTTTATCGCAGGGGGCACAGCCCCAGCATTTT.

This clonotype was counted many times. The rearrangement uses TRBV28 and TRBJ2-1; no clear D. V lost 6 bases to trimming and J lost 7 bases, with 16 bases between them. This CDR3 has 14 residues. Germline-derived CDR1 and CDR2 are MDHEN and SYDVKM. CDR3 sequence reads: CASRYATLRNEQFF. The CDR3 coding sequence is TGTGCCAGCAGATACGCGACTCTTAGGAATGAGCAGTTCTTC.

This clonotype has ten or more counts. The chain links TRBV7-2 to TRBJ1-1, with a possible D match to TRBD1 (5 bases). The germline gives CDR1 SGHTA, CDR2 FQGNSA. V lost 4 bases and J 3 bases, leaving 12 bases between the germline ends. This CDR3 is built from 14 residues. The CDR3 bases are TGTGCCAGCAGCTGGGACCGACTTTACACTGAAGCTTTCTTT. Protein: CASSWDRLYTEAFF.

This clonotype has more than one count but fewer than ten. The rearrangement links TRBV3-1 to TRBJ2-1; 8 nucleotides line up with TRBD1. The germline CDR1 and CDR2 sequences are LGHDT and YNNKEL (reference sequence). The J segment lost 10 bases and the V segment lost 1 base, leaving 6 bases of the junction unmatched. The CDR3 has 14 amino acids. The CDR3 region has the DNA TGTGCCAGCAGCCAAGCCCAGGGGGCTGGGGAGCAGTTCTTC. Its protein product is CASSQAQGAGEQFF.

A few counts support this clonotype. This sequence joins TRBV4-3 and TRBJ2-7; TRBD1 matches 10 bases. Germline trimming cut 1 base from V and 5 bases from J; bases unmatched to any gene: 8. Germline values: CDR1 LGHNA, CDR2 YSLEER. The CDR3 is 16 residues long. CDR3 coding DNA: TGCGCCAGCAGCCAAGCTCCGGGGACAGGGGCCCACGAGCAGTACTTC. This codes for CASSQAPGTGAHEQYF.

Ten or more counts support this clonotype. The chain recombines TRBV7-9 with TRBJ1-6; no clear D. This CDR3 has 15 residues. Germline V gene data show CDR1 as SEHNR and CDR2 as FQNEAQ (reference sequence). V was pared by 2 bases and J by 8 bases, with 13 bases between. The CDR3 reads CASSLTAATHSPLHF. The CDR3 nucleotides read TGTGCCAGCAGCTTAACGGCAGCAACCCATTCACCCCTCCACTTT.

This clonotype was counted ten times or more. V gene TRBV20-1 combines with J gene TRBJ2-7; 10 nucleotides match TRBD2. The junction had 5 bases not matched to a gene; V was cut back by 1 base and J by 5 bases. The germline gives CDR1 DFQATT, CDR2 SNEGSKA (reference sequence). The CDR3 is 14 amino acids. CDR3 amino acids: CSARVAGGVDEQYF. DNA of the CDR3: TGCAGTGCTAGAGTAGCGGGAGGCGTCGACGAGCAGTACTTC.

This clonotype appeared many times. The J gene is TRBJ2-1, the V gene TRBV7-9; the match to TRBD1 covers 10 bases. The germline gives CDR1 SEHNR, CDR2 FQNEAQ (reference sequence). V lost 3 bases, J lost 9 bases, and 5 bases stayed unmatched. CDR3 length equals 14 residues. The DNA for the CDR3 is TGTGCCAGCAGCTTGGGACAGGGGTCCATTGAGCAGTTCTTC. Protein: CASSLGQGSIEQFF.

This chain links TRBV10-3 with TRBJ2-3; 10 nucleotides match TRBD1. This CDR3 spans 14 amino acids. V trimming: 7 bases; J trimming: 4 bases; junction bases outside the gene matches: 5. Germline V lookup: CDR1 ENHRY, CDR2 SYGVKD. The CDR3 DNA follows: TGTGCCATCACAGGGACAGGGGATGCAGATACGCAGTATTTT. It codes for CAITGTGDADTQYF.